One TCR beta chain is described in this entry. Its matching antigen is unknown. The CDR3 totals 15 residues. The germline V and J ends were trimmed by 4 bases and 3 bases, with 14 bases remaining between them. Germline CDR1 reads MDHEN; CDR2 reads SYDVKM. The sample is drawn from a study of T cell responses to AZD1222 COVID-19 vaccine. About the study: Analyses pooled second doses at about 4 or about 12 weeks. Notes on the study in general: Spike was spanned by vaccine-associated CD4 TCRs, which were dominant at 160-218 and 743-854. After two AZD1222 doses, spike-specific TCR breadth and depth rose versus day 0.

Assay used: immunoSEQ multiplex PCR; TCRdb lists only in-frame clones, some missing. The sample shows 150,000 or so clones, around nine tenths of them seen only once. The gene calls are TRBV28 and TRBJ2-3; possible D gene TRBD2, 6 bases. The material sequenced was peripheral blood, taken on day 0 of AZD1222 vaccination. The sequence derives from an adult in good health. The CDR3 bases are TGTGCCAGCAGTTGGAGGGGTGAGGGTACAGATACGCAGTATTTT. This codes for CASSWRGEGTDTQYF.